The 28 T cell receptor beta chains below come from one sample, sequenced in a study of regulatory T cells in long-lasting Graves disease. Time point noted: newly diagnosed GD, antithyroid drugs for less than 3 months. Isolated PBMC RNA provided the starting material for the TCR library. CDR3 regions were amplified by Arm-PCR using iRepertoire HTBI primers to build TCR beta libraries. TCRdb redid the calling of the multiplex PCR reads with MiXCR, one entry per CDR3 protein. The profile shows more than 300,000 distinct CDR3 sequences, about 16% of them singletons. These sequences were also reported in another study, on T cells in Graves' hyperthyroidism and ophthalmopathy.

Sample: peripheral blood mononuclear cells (PBMCs), taken at new diagnosis, from a patient treated with antithyroid drugs. Every receptor here comes from a woman aged 18-35 years with Graves disease.

This clonotype was observed many times. The chain uses TRBV20-1 and TRBJ2-5; 8 bases match TRBD2. V shed 5 bases, J shed 1 base, and the junction held 6 bases outside the gene matches. Germline V gene sequence: CDR1 DFQATT, CDR2 SNEGSKA (reference sequence). This CDR3 has 14 amino acids. The CDR3 sequence is CSAETSGAQETQYF. The DNA of the CDR3 is TGCAGTGCTGAAACTAGCGGAGCCCAAGAGACCCAGTACTTC.

Notes on this clonotype: Its ends do not fully match the called genes, so a read error is possible. The chain links TRBV5-1 to TRBJ2-3; 12 bases line up with TRBD2. The CDR3 spans 12 residues. CDR1 and CDR2 (germline): SGHRS, YFSETQ. The CDR3 here is CASSWLAGGQLF. As DNA, the CDR3 is TGCGCCAGCAGCTGGCTAGCGGGAGGGCAGCTCTTT.

V usage is TRBV7-9 and J usage is TRBJ1-2; no reliable D call. Trimming cost V 6 bases and J 1 base, with 12 bases left between them. Germline-derived CDR1 and CDR2 are SEHNR and FQNEAQ (reference sequence). The CDR3 extends over 14 amino acids. The CDR3 nucleotides are TGTGCCAGCAGAGACCCGGGGTATAACTATGGCTACACCTTC. Translation: CASRDPGYNYGYTF.

In this sample, this clonotype turned up many times. J is TRBJ2-7 and V is TRBV6-1; TRBD1 aligns across 7 bases. Per germline, CDR1 MNHNS and CDR2 SASEGT. The CDR3 contains 18 residues. Trimming removed 7 bases from V and 6 bases from J; junction bases left unmatched: 24. CDR3 coding DNA: TGTGCCAGCACCCAAACTACAGGGGCGGAATCTTGGCCTAGCGAGCAGTACTTC. Protein product: CASTQTTGAESWPSEQYF.

This clonotype has a count of ten or more. CDR3 sequence reads: CAWSVSGEQYF. CDR3 coding DNA: TGTGCCTGGAGTGTTTCGGGCGAGCAGTACTTC. The chain employs TRBV30 and TRBJ2-7; D remains ambiguous. The CDR3 extends over 11 amino acids. From germline, CDR1 is GTSNPN and CDR2 SVGIG (reference sequence). V lost 0 bases and J lost 6, with 6 bases in between.

This clonotype occurred many times. The V gene is TRBV6-1, the J gene TRBJ1-6; D is ambiguous. The CDR3 runs to 16 residues. The germline V gene has CDR1 MNHNS and CDR2 SASEGT. V gave up 3 bases and J gave up 5 bases, with 14 bases separating them. The CDR3 nucleotides read TGTGCCAGCAGTGAGCACCGCGGACCTCATAATTCACCCCTCCACTTT. Protein sequence: CASSEHRGPHNSPLHF.

This clonotype came up many times. The chain has TRBV5-1 and TRBJ2-3; D remains ambiguous. V gave up 0 bases and J gave up 4 bases, with 9 bases separating them. CDR1 SGHRS and CDR2 YFSETQ come from the germline V gene. This CDR3 contains 14 residues. The CDR3 bases are TGCGCCAGCAGCTTGGCCCAATTGGCAGATACGCAGTATTTT. This translates into CASSLAQLADTQYF.

The V gene is TRBV5-1, the J gene TRBJ1-6; D is possibly TRBD1 (6 bases). Germline V lookup: CDR1 SGHRS, CDR2 YFSETQ. The CDR3 spans 14 residues. Between the trimmed V and J ends, which lost 4 bases and 5 bases, there was a span of 10 bases. CDR3 loop: CASSPRGHNSPLHF. The CDR3 coding sequence is TGCGCCAGCAGCCCCAGGGGTCATAATTCACCCCTCCACTTT.

This clonotype was seen more than once but under ten times. The rearrangement joins TRBV30 to TRBJ1-1; possible D gene TRBD1, 6 bases. V dropped 2 bases and J dropped 3 bases, with 16 bases sitting between them. The CDR3 sequence is 15 residues long. The germline gives CDR1 GTSNPN, CDR2 SVGIG (reference sequence). The CDR3 reads CAWSPLWGRDTEAFF. In DNA form, the CDR3 reads TGTGCCTGGAGTCCCCTATGGGGGCGAGACACTGAAGCTTTCTTT.

This clonotype was found many times. CDR3 residues: CASSPGTLSTDTQYF. DNA for the CDR3: TGTGCCAGCAGTCCTGGGACCCTCAGCACAGATACGCAGTATTTT. J is TRBJ2-3 and V is TRBV6-1, with D possibly called TRBD1 or TRBD2 (5 bases each). V shed 5 bases and J shed 0 bases, with 12 bases lying between them. The length of the CDR3 is 15 residues. Germline V gives CDR1 MNHNS, CDR2 SASEGT.

This clonotype showed up many times. The chain recombines TRBV20-1 with TRBJ2-1; D gene uncertain. The germline V gene encodes CDR1 DFQATT and CDR2 SNEGSKA (reference sequence). The CDR3 is made up of 10 amino acids. Trimming took 7 bases from V and 8 from J, leaving 9 bases between them. The CDR3 here is CSVPVDEQFF. The CDR3 region has the DNA TGCAGTGTCCCGGTAGATGAGCAGTTCTTC.

The chain links TRBV4-2 to TRBJ1-2; possibly TRBD1 for D (5 bases). V was clipped by 0 bases and J by 4 bases, with 12 bases between them. CDR1 and CDR2 (germline): LGHNA, YNFKEQ. The CDR3 spans 15 residues. Written as DNA, the CDR3 is TGTGCCAGCAGCCAAGATTTACAGGATTCCTATGGCTACACCTTC. It translates to CASSQDLQDSYGYTF.

The V and J genes are TRBV28 and TRBJ2-1; D unresolved. The CDR3 runs 12 residues. Germline V gene sequence: CDR1 MDHEN, CDR2 SYDVKM. Trimming removed 5 bases from V and 10 bases from J, with 12 bases in between. The CDR3 sequence: CASSLPSYEQFF. The CDR3 DNA follows: TGTGCCAGCAGTCTGCCGTCCTACGAGCAGTTCTTC. The full variable domain, completed using reference TRBV28 and TRBJ2-1, is DVKVTQSSRYLVKRTGEKVFLECVQDMDHENMFWYRQDPGLGLRLIYFSYDVKMKEKGDIPEGYSVSREKKERFSLILESASTNQTSMYLCASSLPSYEQFFGPGTRLTVL.

This clonotype was found a few times. V usage is TRBV4-1 and J usage is TRBJ1-1; a weak D match, TRBD1 (5 bases). Deletions cut 3 bases from V and 1 base from J, with 15 bases between. This CDR3 contains 16 residues. The germline gives CDR1 MGHRA, CDR2 YSYEKL. The CDR3 DNA follows: TGCGCCAGCAGCCATCCCGGACGGGACCCGAACACTGAAGCTTTCTTT. Protein sequence: CASSHPGRDPNTEAFF.

In this sample, this clonotype turned up a few times. The chain combines TRBV6-5 with TRBJ2-7, with D maybe TRBD2 (6 bases). CDR1 and CDR2 from the germline V gene are MNHEY and SVGAGI. V was shortened by 2 bases and J by 0 bases, with 17 bases between the two germline ends. The CDR3 has 17 residues. The CDR3 here is CASSYTPGLPNSYEQYF. The CDR3 region has the DNA TGTGCCAGCAGTTACACCCCGGGACTCCCAAACTCCTACGAGCAGTACTTC.

There are many counts of this clonotype. V is TRBV28 and J is TRBJ1-4, with D possibly TRBD1 on 6 matching bases. Trimming shortened V by 5 bases and J by 5 bases, and 12 bases separated the two germline ends. There are 14 residues in the CDR3. Germline V gives CDR1 MDHEN, CDR2 SYDVKM. CDR3 bases: TGTGCCAGCAGTACCGGGACAAGGAATGAAAAACTGTTTTTT. Translated, it gives CASSTGTRNEKLFF.

The V gene is TRBV10-1, the J gene TRBJ2-3; D unclear. The CDR3 runs 13 residues. V lost 0 bases, J lost 3 bases, and 4 bases lay in between. Germline loops: CDR1 WNHNN, CDR2 SYGVQD (reference sequence). The CDR3 DNA is TGCGCCAGCAGTGAGTCGGATACAGATACGCAGTATTTT. This codes for CASSESDTDTQYF.

This clonotype occurred many times. The chain combines TRBV18 with TRBJ1-1; no definite D call. With 2 bases removed from V and 0 bases from J, the gap between germline ends came to 10 bases. Germline loops: CDR1 KGHSH, CDR2 LQKENI. The CDR3 totals 15 residues. CDR3 DNA: TGTGCCAGCTCACCAAACCAGCTTATGAACACTGAAGCTTTCTTT. It yields the protein CASSPNQLMNTEAFF.

This clonotype appeared many times. The chain uses TRBV7-9 and TRBJ1-1; D unclear. Germline CDR1 SEHNR, CDR2 FQNEAQ (reference sequence). V gave up 4 bases and J gave up 6 bases, with 15 bases separating them. This CDR3 has 14 residues. CDR3 sequence reads: CASSSGSAGPEAFF. The DNA for the CDR3 is TGTGCCAGCAGCTCTGGGTCGGCAGGTCCTGAAGCTTTCTTT.

This clonotype was detected a few times. The V and J genes are TRBV5-1 and TRBJ1-4; weak D call: TRBD1 (5 bases). CDR3 length: 14 amino acids. CDR1 is SGHRS and CDR2 is YFSETQ in the germline V gene. V lost 0 bases, J lost 6 bases, and 9 bases lay in between. The CDR3 DNA reads TGCGCCAGCAGCTTGGGAGTGGGGGATGAAAAACTGTTTTTT. Encoded protein: CASSLGVGDEKLFF.

This clonotype appeared a few times. This chain joins TRBV7-3 and TRBJ2-7; TRBD2 matches 10 bases. In germline, CDR1 is SGHTA, CDR2 FQGTGA. V lost 2 bases, J lost 5 bases, and 9 bases stayed unmatched. The CDR3 covers 16 residues. CDR3 DNA: TGTGCCAGCAGCTTAGGGCTAGCGGGAGCCTTCGACGAGCAGTACTTC. It specifies CASSLGLAGAFDEQYF.

A few counts support this clonotype. The rearrangement joins TRBV7-6 to TRBJ2-4; D is undetermined. CDR3 length: 16 amino acids. Germline V gives CDR1 SGHVS, CDR2 FNYEAQ. The V end lost 1 base, the J end lost 0 bases, and 10 bases lay between the germline ends. CDR3: CASSLGALGAKNIQYF. CDR3 coding DNA: TGTGCCAGCAGCTTAGGGGCGCTTGGAGCCAAAAACATTCAGTACTTC.

This clonotype was observed a few times. V gene TRBV14 combines with J gene TRBJ2-3; 11 nucleotides agree with TRBD1. The germline gives CDR1 SGHDN, CDR2 FVKESK. The CDR3 consists of 15 residues. V lost 6 bases and J lost 4; bases outside the gene matches: 6. CDR3 in DNA: TGTGCCAGCAGTCGAGGACAGGGGGCTGCAGATACGCAGTATTTT. It codes for CASSRGQGAADTQYF.

The V and J genes are TRBV19 and TRBJ2-1, with TRBD1 as a possible D gene (6 bases). This CDR3 is 15 amino acids long. The V end was cut by 6 bases, the J end by 7 bases, with 19 bases between. Germline V gene lookup returns CDR1 LNHDA and CDR2 SQIVND (reference sequence). The CDR3 region has the DNA TGTGCCAGTAGCCAAACAGGGTTGAAGTTGAATGAGCAGTTCTTC. It codes for CASSQTGLKLNEQFF.

This clonotype was found a few times. The chain couples TRBV10-3 to TRBJ1-4; TRBD1 might be the D (5 bases). Germline assignment: CDR1 ENHRY and CDR2 SYGVKD. The V and J ends lost 4 bases and 7 bases respectively, with 7 bases between them. The CDR3 has 12 amino acids. The CDR3 bases are TGTGCCATCAGTGGGACAAGTGAAAAACTGTTTTTT. This codes for CAISGTSEKLFF.

The sample holds many counts of this clonotype. This chain links TRBV5-1 with TRBJ1-1; perhaps TRBD1 as D (6 bases). CDR3 length equals 15 residues. Germline CDR1 reads SGHRS; CDR2 reads YFSETQ. The V end was cut by 0 bases, the J end by 4 bases, with 13 bases between. CDR3 in amino acids: CASSLASGGGTEAFF. CDR3 nucleotides: TGCGCCAGCAGCTTGGCTTCCGGGGGCGGCACTGAAGCTTTCTTT.

Many counts were recorded for this clonotype. The chain combines TRBV4-1 with TRBJ2-2; D unresolved. The V end lost 3 bases, the J end lost 6 bases, and 8 bases lay between the germline ends. From germline, CDR1 is MGHRA and CDR2 YSYEKL. The CDR3 covers 13 residues. CDR3 protein: CASSQRNPGELFF. CDR3 DNA sequence: TGCGCCAGCAGCCAGAGGAATCCCGGGGAGCTGTTTTTT.

Worth noting for this clonotype: Germline is not matched at one junction end, which may reflect a read error. The gene calls are TRBV5-4 and TRBJ1-2; 9 bases align to TRBD1. Germline lookup yields CDR1 SGHNT and CDR2 YYREEE (reference sequence). This CDR3 spans 13 amino acids. The CDR3 DNA sequence: TGTGCCAGCAGCTCGGGGACAGGGTATTATAGACACTTC. Translation gives CASSSGTGYYRHF.